These T cell receptor beta chains were read from a single sample in a study of Ad26.COV2.S vaccination and SARS-CoV-2 variants. Using immunoSEQ multiplex PCR, the repertoire was profiled, and TCRdb retains in-frame clones only, with some absent. The table has 300,000 to 450,000 clones, roughly nine tenths seen once. The specimen was peripheral blood, collected after recovery from COVID-19. The receptors shown here come from a human donor who had recovered from COVID-19. The CDR3 runs from the conserved cysteine through the conserved F or W. D genes are given only for firm matches. Part of the rows lack a size; the others show once, few, many or a class for expanded clones.

J,size,D,V,DNA,CDR3
TRBJ1-1,few,NA,TRBV5-1,TGCGCCAGCAATTCCGGGCGTGCCACTGAAGCTTTCTTT,CASNSGRATEAFF
TRBJ2-5,NA,NA,TRBV6-2/TRBV6-3,TGTGCCAGCAGCCCGTTAGCCCAAGAGACCCAGTACTTC,CASSPLAQETQYF
TRBJ2-1,NA,NA,TRBV9,TGTGCCAGCAGCGCCCCGGGGGGCTCGTACAATGAGCAGTTCTTC,CASSAPGGSYNEQFF
TRBJ1-2,NA,TRBD1,TRBV7-8,TGTGCCAGCAGTGGGACAGCGGCTAACTATGGCTACACCTTC,CASSGTAANYGYTF
TRBJ2-2,NA,TRBD2,TRBV5-1,TGCGCCAGCAGCCTGGGACTACCCTCCGGGGAGCTGTTTTTT,CASSLGLPSGELFF
TRBJ1-1,NA,NA,TRBV4-1,TGCGCCAGCAGCCAAAACAGGGACGACACTGAAGCTTTCTTT,CASSQNRDDTEAFF
TRBJ1-2,NA,NA,TRBV25-1,TGTGCCAGCAGTGAATGGGTAGGGGGGAACTATGGCTACACCTTC,CASSEWVGGNYGYTF
TRBJ1-1,NA,TRBD1,TRBV10-2,TGCGCCAGCAGTCAGGGACAGGTGGTTAACACTGAAGCTTTCTTT,CASSQGQVVNTEAFF
TRBJ1-1,once,NA,TRBV6-6,TGTGCCAGCAGTTCTCTATGGGGGATGAACACTGAAGCTTTCTTT,CASSSLWGMNTEAFF
TRBJ2-1,NA,NA,TRBV29-1,TGCAGCGCACCACTAGGGGATGAGCAGTTCTTC,CSAPLGDEQFF
TRBJ2-2,NA,TRBD1,TRBV18,TGTGCCAGCTCACCTTTACCCCCCGGGACAGGGAACACCGGGGAGCTGTTTTTT,CASSPLPPGTGNTGELFF
TRBJ2-2,NA,NA,TRBV4-3,TGCGCCAGCAGCCAAGCTTCGGCGGGGCACGGGGAGCTGTTTTTT,CASSQASAGHGELFF
TRBJ1-1,NA,NA,TRBV3-1/TRBV3-2,TGTGCCAGCAGCCAGTCAGAGAACACTGAAGCTTTCTTT,CASSQSENTEAFF
TRBJ2-5,NA,NA,TRBV13,TGTGCCAGCAGCACCCCATCTGGGGGGGAGACCCAGTACTTC,CASSTPSGGETQYF
TRBJ2-3,NA,TRBD2,TRBV7-3,TGTGCCAGCAGCTTGAGAGGGACTACGGATACGCAGTATTTT,CASSLRGTTDTQYF
TRBJ1-2,NA,NA,TRBV28,TGTGCCAGCAGTTTCCAAGGGCGGGACTATGGCTACACCTTC,CASSFQGRDYGYTF
TRBJ1-1,NA,TRBD1,TRBV27,TGTGCCAGCTTTAGGGACAGGGAAGGGAACACTGAAGCTTTCTTT,CASFRDREGNTEAFF
TRBJ1-3,NA,NA,TRBV6-5,TGTGCCAGCAGTTACACCCAGACTGGAAACACCATATATTTT,CASSYTQTGNTIYF
TRBJ1-6,NA,TRBD1,TRBV4-1,TGCGCCAGCAGCCTCGGACAGGGAGGATCTTCACCCCTCCACTTT,CASSLGQGGSSPLHF
TRBJ2-1,NA,TRBD1,TRBV19,TGTGCCAGTAGTCCCCAATTAACGGGACAGGGGTTTACGTTCTTC,CASSPQLTGQGFTFF
TRBJ2-3,NA,NA,TRBV24-1,TGTGCCACCAGTTTGGGTAGGGGAACAGATACGCAGTATTTT,CATSLGRGTDTQYF
TRBJ2-7,NA,NA,TRBV29-1,TGCAGCGTTGTTATATCGACCTACGAGCAGTACTTC,CSVVISTYEQYF
TRBJ1-6,NA,NA,TRBV6-5,TGTGCCAGCCAAGGACCGGATCCTCAACCCCTCCACTTT,CASQGPDPQPLHF
TRBJ2-7,once,NA,TRBV14,TGTGCCAGCAGCCATAGTGGGATCGGCTACGAGCAGTACTTC,CASSHSGIGYEQYF
TRBJ2-1,NA,TRBD1,TRBV5-1,TGCGCCAGCGGGGACAGGGGAGGCGATGAGCAGTTCTTC,CASGDRGGDEQFF
TRBJ2-7,NA,NA,TRBV19,TGTGCCAGTAGTTTCGGTCCCGGAAGCTACGAGCAGTACTTC,CASSFGPGSYEQYF
TRBJ2-3,NA,NA,TRBV28,TGTGCCACCAGAGACCGGAGCGATGGGGATACGCAGTATTTT,CATRDRSDGDTQYF